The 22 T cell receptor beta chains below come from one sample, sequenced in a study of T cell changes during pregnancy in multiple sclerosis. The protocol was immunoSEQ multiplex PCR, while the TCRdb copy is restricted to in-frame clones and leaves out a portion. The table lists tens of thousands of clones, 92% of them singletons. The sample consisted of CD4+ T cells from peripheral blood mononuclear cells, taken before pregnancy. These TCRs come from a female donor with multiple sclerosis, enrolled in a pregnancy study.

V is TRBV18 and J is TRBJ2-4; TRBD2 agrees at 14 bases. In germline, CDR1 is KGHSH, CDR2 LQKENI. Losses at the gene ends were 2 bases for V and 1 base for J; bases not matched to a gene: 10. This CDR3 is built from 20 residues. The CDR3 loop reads CASSPYSGTSGSIAKNIQYF. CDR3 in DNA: TGTGCCAGCTCACCATACTCCGGGACTAGCGGGAGTATCGCCAAAAACATTCAGTACTTC. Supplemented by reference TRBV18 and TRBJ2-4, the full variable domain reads NAGVMQNPRHLVRRRGQEARLRCSPMKGHSHVYWYRQLPEEGLKFMVYLQKENIIDESGMPKERFSAEFPKEGPSILRIQQVVRGDSAAYFCASSPYSGTSGSIAKNIQYFGAGTRLSVL.

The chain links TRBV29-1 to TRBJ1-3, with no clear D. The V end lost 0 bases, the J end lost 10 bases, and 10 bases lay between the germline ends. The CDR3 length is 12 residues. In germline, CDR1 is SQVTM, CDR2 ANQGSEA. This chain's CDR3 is CSVEDGERTIYF. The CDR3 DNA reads TGCAGCGTTGAAGACGGGGAAAGGACCATATATTTT.

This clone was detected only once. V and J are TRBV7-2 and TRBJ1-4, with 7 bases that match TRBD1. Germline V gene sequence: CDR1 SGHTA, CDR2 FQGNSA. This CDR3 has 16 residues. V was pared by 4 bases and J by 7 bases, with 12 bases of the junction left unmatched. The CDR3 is CASSSRRAGGIEKLFF. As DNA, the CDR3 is TGTGCCAGCAGCTCTAGGCGGGCAGGGGGGATTGAAAAACTGTTTTTT.

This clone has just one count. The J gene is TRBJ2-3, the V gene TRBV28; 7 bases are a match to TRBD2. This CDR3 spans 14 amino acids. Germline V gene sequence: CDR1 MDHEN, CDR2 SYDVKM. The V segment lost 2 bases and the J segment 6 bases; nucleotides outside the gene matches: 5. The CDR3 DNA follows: TGTGCCAGCAGTTTAGGCGGGAGCCGTGATACGCAGTATTTT. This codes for CASSLGGSRDTQYF. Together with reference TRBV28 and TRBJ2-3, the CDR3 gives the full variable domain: DVKVTQSSRYLVKRTGEKVFLECVQDMDHENMFWYRQDPGLGLRLIYFSYDVKMKEKGDIPEGYSVSREKKERFSLILESASTNQTSMYLCASSLGGSRDTQYFGPGTRLTVL.

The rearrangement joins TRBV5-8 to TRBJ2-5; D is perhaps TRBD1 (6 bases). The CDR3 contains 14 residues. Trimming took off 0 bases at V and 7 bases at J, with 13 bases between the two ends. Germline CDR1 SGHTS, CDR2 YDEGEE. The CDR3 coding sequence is TGTGCCAGCAGCTTGGGAAATGTAGGGGGGACCCAGTACTTC. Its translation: CASSLGNVGGTQYF.

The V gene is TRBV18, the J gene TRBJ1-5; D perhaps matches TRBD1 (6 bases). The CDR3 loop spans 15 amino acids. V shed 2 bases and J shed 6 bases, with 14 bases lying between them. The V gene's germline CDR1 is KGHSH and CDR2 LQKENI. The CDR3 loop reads CASSPSSGAIQPQHF. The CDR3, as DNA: TGTGCCAGCTCACCATCATCAGGGGCGATTCAGCCCCAGCATTTT.

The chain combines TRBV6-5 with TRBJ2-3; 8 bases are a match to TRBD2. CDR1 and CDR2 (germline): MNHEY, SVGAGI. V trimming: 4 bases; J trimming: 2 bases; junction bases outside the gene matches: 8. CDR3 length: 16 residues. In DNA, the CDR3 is TGTGCCAGCAGTTTACTCACTAGCGGTGACACAGATACGCAGTATTTT. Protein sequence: CASSLLTSGDTDTQYF.

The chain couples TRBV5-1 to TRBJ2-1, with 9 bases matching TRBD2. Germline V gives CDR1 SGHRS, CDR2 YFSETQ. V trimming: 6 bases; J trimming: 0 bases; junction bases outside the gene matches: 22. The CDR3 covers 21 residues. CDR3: CASNLRGAWGDSGSSYNEQFF. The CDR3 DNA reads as TGCGCCAGCAACCTACGGGGGGCCTGGGGAGATAGCGGGAGCTCCTACAATGAGCAGTTCTTC.

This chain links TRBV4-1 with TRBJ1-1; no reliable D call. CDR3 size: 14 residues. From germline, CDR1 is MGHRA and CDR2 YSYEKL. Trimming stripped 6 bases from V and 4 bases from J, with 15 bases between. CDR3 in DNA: TGCGCCAGCAGAGGACTCCTCCGGGCCACTGAAGCTTTCTTT. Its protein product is CASRGLLRATEAFF.

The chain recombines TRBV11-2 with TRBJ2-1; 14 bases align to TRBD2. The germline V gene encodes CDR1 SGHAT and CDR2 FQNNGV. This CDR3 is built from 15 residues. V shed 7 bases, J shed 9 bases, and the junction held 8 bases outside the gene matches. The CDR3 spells CASTERLAGGGEQFF. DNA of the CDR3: TGTGCCAGCACCGAACGACTAGCGGGAGGGGGTGAGCAGTTCTTC.

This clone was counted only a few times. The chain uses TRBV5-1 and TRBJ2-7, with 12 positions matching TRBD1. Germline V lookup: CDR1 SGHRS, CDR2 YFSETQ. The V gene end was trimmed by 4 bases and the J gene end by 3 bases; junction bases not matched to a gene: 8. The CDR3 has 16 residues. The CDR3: CASSRLGTGGSYEQYF. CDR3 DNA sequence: TGCGCCAGCAGCCGTCTAGGGACAGGGGGCAGCTACGAGCAGTACTTC.

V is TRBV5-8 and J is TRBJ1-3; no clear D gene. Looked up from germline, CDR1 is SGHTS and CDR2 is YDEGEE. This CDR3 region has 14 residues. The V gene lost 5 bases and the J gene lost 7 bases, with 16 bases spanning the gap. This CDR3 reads CASSVGQPGNTIYF. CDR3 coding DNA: TGTGCCAGCAGTGTAGGGCAGCCGGGGAACACCATATATTTT.

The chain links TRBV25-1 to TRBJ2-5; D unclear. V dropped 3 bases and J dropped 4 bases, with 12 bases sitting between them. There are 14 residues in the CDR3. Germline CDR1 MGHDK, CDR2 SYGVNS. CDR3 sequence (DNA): TGTGCCAGCAGTGATGATCCCCCCGGAGAGACCCAGTACTTC. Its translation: CASSDDPPGETQYF.

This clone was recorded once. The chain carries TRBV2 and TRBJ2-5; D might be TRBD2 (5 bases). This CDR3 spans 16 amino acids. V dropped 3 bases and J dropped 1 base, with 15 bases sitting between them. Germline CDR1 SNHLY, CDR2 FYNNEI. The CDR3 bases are TGTGCCAGCAGTGAGATGGTTAGCGAATTCCAAGAGACCCAGTACTTC. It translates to CASSEMVSEFQETQYF.

This CDR3 is CASSYYQDSSYEQYF. The CDR3 nucleotides read TGTGCCAGCAGTTACTATCAGGACAGCTCCTACGAGCAGTACTTC. The chain has TRBV6-5 and TRBJ2-7, with D tentatively TRBD1 (6 bases). Germline lookup yields CDR1 MNHEY and CDR2 SVGAGI. The CDR3 totals 15 residues. Trimming took off 1 base at V and 0 bases at J, with 10 bases between the two ends.

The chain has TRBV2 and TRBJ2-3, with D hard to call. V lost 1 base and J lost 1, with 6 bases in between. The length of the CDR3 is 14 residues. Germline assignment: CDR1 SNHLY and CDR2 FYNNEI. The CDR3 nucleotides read TGTGCCAGCAGTGAAGTTCGGGGCACAGATACGCAGTATTTT. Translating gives CASSEVRGTDTQYF.

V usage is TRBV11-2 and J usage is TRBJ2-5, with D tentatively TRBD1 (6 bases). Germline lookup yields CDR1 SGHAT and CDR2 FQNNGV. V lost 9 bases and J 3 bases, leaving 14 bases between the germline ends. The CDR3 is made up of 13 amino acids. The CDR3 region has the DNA TGTGCCAGTTCCCGGGACACTAAAGAGACCCAGTACTTC. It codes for CASSRDTKETQYF.

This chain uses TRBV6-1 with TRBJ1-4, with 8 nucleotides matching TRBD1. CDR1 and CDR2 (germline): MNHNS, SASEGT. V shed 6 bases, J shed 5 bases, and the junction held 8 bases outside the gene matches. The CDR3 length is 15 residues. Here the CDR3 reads CASRVPRTGNEKLFF. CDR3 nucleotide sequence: TGTGCCAGCAGGGTCCCGAGGACAGGGAATGAAAAACTGTTTTTT.

CDR3 residues: CASSIGLAGPKSYEQYF. CDR3 nucleotides: TGTGCCAGTAGTATAGGACTAGCGGGGCCTAAATCCTACGAGCAGTACTTC. The V call is TRBV19, the J call TRBJ2-7; TRBD2 agrees at 11 bases. Per germline, CDR1 LNHDA and CDR2 SQIVND (reference sequence). J lost 1 base, V lost 1 base, and 6 bases had no gene match. The CDR3 is made up of 17 amino acids.

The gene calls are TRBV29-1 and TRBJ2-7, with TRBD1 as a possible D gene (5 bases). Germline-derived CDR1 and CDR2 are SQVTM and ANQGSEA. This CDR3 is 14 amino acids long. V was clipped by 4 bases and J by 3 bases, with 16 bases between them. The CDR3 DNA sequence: TGCAGCGTTGGGGGCCGGACAAGCCTCTACGAGCAGTACTTC. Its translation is CSVGGRTSLYEQYF.

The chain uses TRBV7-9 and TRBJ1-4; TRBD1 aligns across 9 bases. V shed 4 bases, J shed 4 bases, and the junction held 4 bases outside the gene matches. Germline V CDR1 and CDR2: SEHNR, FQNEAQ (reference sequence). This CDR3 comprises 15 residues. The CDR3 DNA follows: TGTGCCAGCAGCTACGACAGGGGGGTTAATGAAAAACTGTTTTTT. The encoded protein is CASSYDRGVNEKLFF.

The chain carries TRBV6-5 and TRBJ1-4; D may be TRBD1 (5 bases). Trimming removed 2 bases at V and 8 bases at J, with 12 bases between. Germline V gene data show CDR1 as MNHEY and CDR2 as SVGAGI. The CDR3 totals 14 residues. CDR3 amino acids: CASSYGRVGEKLFF. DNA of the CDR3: TGTGCCAGCAGTTACGGCAGGGTTGGGGAAAAACTGTTTTTT.